The TCR beta chain under discussion was sequenced for a study of tumor-infiltrating lymphocytes in localized non-small cell lung cancer. Study information: Resected tumor was paired with non-adjacent uninvolved lung from the same patient.

The study's findings and limits: No link was found between tumor T-cell fraction and recurrence-free survival. Available tissue quantity limited TCR sequencing to a patient subset. IM1 and IM2 tumors showed no difference in T-cell fraction.

The CDR3 extends over 14 amino acids. Germline V gene data show CDR1 as SGHTS and CDR2 as YDEGEE. Trimming took off 0 bases at V and 1 base at J, with 7 bases between the two ends. Repertoires were generated with immunoSEQ multiplex PCR, while TCRdb's copy carries only in-frame clones and drops some. This repertoire shows about 13,000 clones, about 70% found once; its top ten account for approximately 8.8%. Comments on this clone: Its matching antigen is unknown.

The sample was lung tumor tissue. The clonotype was recovered from a human donor with non-small cell lung cancer. This chain joins TRBV5-8 and TRBJ1-1; D is unclear. The CDR3 DNA follows: TGTGCCAGCAGCTTGGATTGGCAGAACACTGAAGCTTTCTTT. Translating it yields CASSLDWQNTEAFF.